A single sample gave rise to the 10 T cell receptor beta chains below, sequenced in a study of cytomegalovirus exposure and HLA in healthy donors. A multiplex PCR was run with 60 Vbeta primers and 13 Jbeta primers. The method was immunoSEQ multiplex PCR; TCRdb's version includes in-frame clones alone and lacks a portion of them. The sample has roughly 120,000 clones, approximately 80% seen once. Source material: PBMCs. These receptors all come from a man between 50 and 59 years old in good health and CMV-seronegative.

The J gene is TRBJ2-5, the V gene TRBV5-1, with D tentatively TRBD1 (6 bases). The CDR3 is 15 amino acids. V was cut by 4 bases and J by 5 bases, with 18 bases left in between. Germline CDR1 reads SGHRS; CDR2 reads YFSETQ. The chain's CDR3 is CASSHRTGWGETQYF. The CDR3 nucleotides read TGCGCCAGCAGCCACCGCACAGGGTGGGGGGAGACCCAGTACTTC. Supplemented by reference TRBV5-1 and TRBJ2-5, the full variable domain reads KAGVTQTPRYLIKTRGQQVTLSCSPISGHRSVSWYQQTPGQGLQFLFEYFSETQRNKGNFPGRFSGRQFSNSRSEMNVSTLELGDSALYLCASSHRTGWGETQYFGPGTRLLVL.

This sequence joins TRBV19 and TRBJ1-1, with 7 bases aligning to TRBD1. The germline gives CDR1 LNHDA, CDR2 SQIVND (reference sequence). CDR3 length equals 13 residues. With V trimmed by 10 bases and J by 6 bases, 11 bases remained unmatched. This chain's CDR3 is CATGGTVISEAFF. CDR3 nucleotide sequence: TGTGCCACCGGAGGGACAGTGATTTCTGAAGCTTTCTTT. Supplemented by reference TRBV19 and TRBJ1-1, the full variable domain reads DGGITQSPKYLFRKEGQNVTLSCEQNLNHDAMYWYRQDPGQGLRLIYYSQIVNDFQKGDIAEGYSVSREKKESFPLTVTSAQKNPTAFYLCATGGTVISEAFFGQGTRLTVV.

This chain joins TRBV28 and TRBJ1-6, with a possible D match to TRBD1 (5 bases). Germline values: CDR1 MDHEN, CDR2 SYDVKM. This CDR3 region has 13 residues. CDR3 in DNA: TGTGCTACCTGTGGTGGACACAATTCACCCCTCCACTTT. Encoded protein: CATCGGHNSPLHF.

This clone appeared a single time. The chain uses TRBV6-4 and TRBJ2-3; 9 nucleotides agree with TRBD1. Germline V gene lookup returns CDR1 MRHNA and CDR2 SNTAGT. V lost 10 bases to trimming and J lost 4 bases; unmatched junction nucleotides: 6. This CDR3 comprises 13 residues. CDR3 coding DNA: TGTGCCACCCGGGACAGGGCACCAGATACGCAGTATTTT. Translated, it gives CATRDRAPDTQYF.

This clone appeared a single time. The chain combines TRBV11-2 with TRBJ1-6; D ambiguous. The CDR3 length is 15 residues. The V gene lost 5 bases and the J gene lost 6 bases, with 14 bases spanning the gap. Looked up from germline, CDR1 is SGHAT and CDR2 is FQNNGV. For the CDR3, the DNA is TGTGCCAGCAGCCTAACCGACACCTCTAATTCACCCCTCCACTTT. Protein sequence: CASSLTDTSNSPLHF. Drawing the rest from reference TRBV11-2 and TRBJ1-6, the complete variable domain is EAGVAQSPRYKIIEKRQSVAFWCNPISGHATLYWYQQILGQGPKLLIQFQNNGVVDDSQLPKDRFSAERLKGVDSTLKIQPAKLEDSAVYLCASSLTDTSNSPLHFGNGTRLTVT.

The CDR3 bases are TGTGCCAGCAGCTTAGCCCCGGGACAGGGGTACAATGAGCAGTTCTTC. Translated: CASSLAPGQGYNEQFF. V and J are TRBV7-8 and TRBJ2-1; 10 bases align to TRBD1. V was pared by 0 bases and J by 4 bases, with 3 bases of the junction left unmatched. The CDR3 has 16 residues. Germline CDR1 is SGHVS and CDR2 is FQNEAQ.

The V and J genes are TRBV7-2 and TRBJ1-5; no firm D call. The CDR3 consists of 14 residues. Germline-derived CDR1 and CDR2 are SGHTA and FQGNSA. Trimming shortened V by 5 bases and J by 4 bases, and 12 bases separated the two germline ends. Written as DNA, the CDR3 is TGTGCCAGCAGCCCGCGGACGGGAAATCAGCCCCAGCATTTT. This sequence encodes CASSPRTGNQPQHF.

V is TRBV9 and J is TRBJ1-5, with D perhaps matching TRBD1 (5 bases). Trimming removed 0 bases from V and 6 bases from J, with 13 bases in between. The CDR3 loop spans 15 amino acids. Per germline, CDR1 SGDLS and CDR2 YYNGEE. The CDR3 sequence is CASSVAPERGQPQHF. In nucleotides, the CDR3 is TGTGCCAGCAGCGTAGCTCCCGAAAGGGGTCAGCCCCAGCATTTT.

The V gene is TRBV7-6, the J gene TRBJ2-5, with 11 positions matching TRBD1. CDR1 SGHVS and CDR2 FNYEAQ come from the germline V gene. The CDR3 is 15 residues long. Unmatched junction bases numbered 9, after V lost 5 bases and J lost 7 bases. The CDR3 loop is CASSSQGQGGVTQYF. CDR3 nucleotide sequence: TGTGCCAGCAGCAGCCAGGGACAGGGGGGCGTGACCCAGTACTTC.

The genes are TRBV7-2 and TRBJ1-1; possibly TRBD1 for D (6 bases). This CDR3 has 18 residues. Germline CDR1 SGHTA, CDR2 FQGNSA. The V end was cut by 2 bases, the J end by 2 bases, with 21 bases between. The CDR3, as DNA: TGTGCCAGCAGCTTAAACCCACGGAGAAGGACAGATAACACTGAAGCTTTCTTT. It specifies CASSLNPRRRTDNTEAFF.